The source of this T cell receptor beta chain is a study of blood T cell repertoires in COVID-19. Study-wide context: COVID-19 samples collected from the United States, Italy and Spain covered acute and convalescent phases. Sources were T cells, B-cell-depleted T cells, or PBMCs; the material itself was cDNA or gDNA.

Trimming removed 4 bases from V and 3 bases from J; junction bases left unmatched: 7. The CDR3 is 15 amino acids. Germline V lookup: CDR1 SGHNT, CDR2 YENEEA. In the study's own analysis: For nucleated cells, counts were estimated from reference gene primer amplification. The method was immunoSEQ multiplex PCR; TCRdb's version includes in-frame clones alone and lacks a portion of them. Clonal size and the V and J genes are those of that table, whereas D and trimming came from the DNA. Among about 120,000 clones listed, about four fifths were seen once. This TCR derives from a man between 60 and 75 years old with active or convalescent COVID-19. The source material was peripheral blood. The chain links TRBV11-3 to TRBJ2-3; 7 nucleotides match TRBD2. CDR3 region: CASSSSGTLTDTQYF. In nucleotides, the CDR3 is TGTGCCAGCAGCTCAAGCGGGACTTTAACAGATACGCAGTATTTT.